Below, one T cell receptor (beta chain) is given with its context. This CDR3 region has 14 residues. V dropped 8 bases and J dropped 0 bases, with 11 bases sitting between them. Germline assignment: CDR1 ENHRY and CDR2 SYGVKD. This sample stems from a study of blood T cell repertoires in COVID-19. Measured with immunoSEQ multiplex PCR; TCRdb has only the in-frame clones, and not every one. The sample contains fewer than 300,000 clones, about 85% of which appear only once. The sample comprised peripheral blood. J is TRBJ1-3 and V is TRBV10-3; D might be TRBD1 (5 bases). This clonotype was sampled from a human donor with COVID-19, enrolled during active disease. The donor label of this sample is uncertain. CDR3 residues: CAIRAGDSGNTIYF. CDR3 DNA sequence: TGTGCCATCCGGGCGGGGGACTCTGGAAACACCATATATTTT.